The rows below give T cell receptor beta chains drawn from one sample of a study of neoadjuvant anti-PD-1 for oral cavity cancer. Using immunoSEQ multiplex PCR, the repertoire was profiled, and TCRdb retains in-frame clones only, with some absent. This repertoire shows several thousand clones, approximately 82% found once; its top ten account for about 3%. The specimen was PBMCs, collected before nivolumab (anti-PD-1) treatment. These receptor sequences come from a person between 40 and 80 years old with oral cavity squamous cell carcinoma. Both conserved end residues are part of each CDR3.

j_call	v_call	cdr3_aa
TRBJ2-3	TRBV5-1	CASSLDPGQVADTQYF
TRBJ2-2	TRBV15	CATSRAGTLNTGELFF
TRBJ2-5	TRBV2	CASRATGGKETQYF
TRBJ2-1	TRBV29-1	CTAGRAGVGEQFF
TRBJ2-7	TRBV30	CAWSLSETYEQYF
TRBJ2-3	TRBV30	CAWGVGDTQYF
TRBJ1-6	TRBV7-2	CASSSTRGNSPLHF
TRBJ2-1	TRBV9	CASSALDEQFF
TRBJ2-1	TRBV30	CAWSSPGTGSYNEQFF
TRBJ1-1	TRBV6-1	CASSYGVGTEAFF
TRBJ2-1	TRBV2	CASSGPPTYNEQFF
TRBJ1-2	TRBV6-6	CASSLGPVKGYTF
TRBJ2-5	TRBV19	CASSIDPAAQETQYF
TRBJ2-1	TRBV7-9	CASSLANTSGGDNEQFF
TRBJ1-1	TRBV9	CASSTGHMNTEAFF
TRBJ2-7	TRBV7-9	CASSSRTGTYEQYF
TRBJ1-2	TRBV30	CAWSPGGDFGGYTF
TRBJ1-2	TRBV28	CASSRPGQGLRYGYTF
TRBJ1-3	TRBV6-6	CASSPLIQGAGNTIYF
TRBJ2-4	TRBV18	CASSPTRTAGGRNIQYF
TRBJ2-3	TRBV5-8	CASSLGGTSGADTQYF
TRBJ1-5	TRBV2	CASSTNTGTSNQPQHF
TRBJ2-7	TRBV5-1	CASSPGPSYEQYF
TRBJ2-1	TRBV6-4	CASSVGSEDEQFF
TRBJ2-3	TRBV9	CASSTTSNTQYF
TRBJ1-4	TRBV7-2	CASSSPGPKLFF
TRBJ2-7	TRBV11-2	CASSPWGYEQYF
TRBJ1-2	TRBV13	CASSLTGDGYTF
TRBJ2-4	TRBV7-8	CASSLGRADRGGYF
TRBJ1-2	TRBV5-1	CASSLAAGGNYGYTF
TRBJ2-6	TRBV4-3	CASSTGFSGANVLTF
TRBJ2-3	TRBV4-1	CASSQDRTDTQYF
TRBJ1-4	TRBV6-1	CASSETTTNEKLFF
TRBJ1-5	TRBV6-1	CASSEVTANQPQHF
TRBJ1-2	TRBV27	CASSLSTGARGYTF
TRBJ1-4	TRBV5-1	CASSSDREGGGTNEKLFF
TRBJ1-5	TRBV5-5	CASSLWGEGNQPQHF
TRBJ2-1	TRBV21-1	CASSKVCGTPRSHEQFF
TRBJ2-3	TRBV30	CAWSRNLYTDTQYF
TRBJ1-6	TRBV9	CASSRGVSPLHF
TRBJ2-5	TRBV7-9	CASSFRQGARETQYF
TRBJ2-5	TRBV7-9	CASSFPGQGHVLGETQYF
TRBJ1-2	TRBV7-9	CASSLSRGYTF
TRBJ2-1	TRBV15	CATASLAGEVNEQFF
TRBJ2-7	TRBV14	CASARGPSAYEQYF
TRBJ2-7	TRBV4-3	CASSQVRGPAYEQYF